This TCR beta chain was identified in a study of OX40 agonist ivuxolimab in advanced cancers. At the level of the study: 30% to 40% of patients had received prior checkpoint inhibitor therapy. Study-wide findings and caveats: No antigen was identified for the clonally expanded peripheral T cells.

With respect to this clone: Its antigen is still unknown.

Using immunoSEQ multiplex PCR, the repertoire was profiled, and TCRdb retains in-frame clones only, with some absent. The sample records tens of thousands of clones, 75% to 90% being singletons. CDR3 length: 14 residues. CDR1 is SGHNT and CDR2 is YENEEA in the germline V gene. Trimming removed 5 bases from V and 5 bases from J; junction bases left unmatched: 9. The V call is TRBV11-3, the J call TRBJ2-7; 7 bases fit TRBD2. The TCR was taken from an adult with an advanced solid tumor such as melanoma, head and neck, liver or kidney cancer. Sequences were derived from CD4+ or CD8+ T cells sorted from blood, sampled in a trial of the OX40 agonist ivuxolimab. The CDR3 spells CASSPTAGAHEQYF. CDR3 coding DNA: TGTGCCAGCAGCCCAACGGCGGGAGCCCACGAGCAGTACTTC. The whole variable domain, remainder taken from reference TRBV11-3 and TRBJ2-7, is EAGVVQSPRYKIIEKKQPVAFWCNPISGHNTLYWYLQNLGQGPELLIRYENEEAVDDSQLPKDRFSAERLKGVDSTLKIQPAELGDSAVYLCASSPTAGAHEQYFGPGTRLTVT.